Below are 29 T cell receptor beta chains sequenced from a single sample in a study of cytomegalovirus exposure and HLA in healthy donors (dated by TCRdb to 2016 to 2017). The library came from the immunoSEQ multiplex PCR assay. For the multiplex PCR, a mixture combining 60 forward primers for TCR Vbeta segments and 13 reverse primers for TCR Jbeta segments was used. TCRdb stores this immuneACCESS table with in-frame sequences only. Part of the clones is absent; in the studies checked, under half of the shortfall reflects unresolved V genes, and no reason is known for the rest. This sample gives 100,000 or so clones in total; approximately 80% of them show up just once. The biggest ten clones account for around 2% of the sample. The sequencing sample was made of PBMCs. The receptors shown here come from a man aged 18 to 30 in good health and CMV-seronegative.

The chain couples TRBV2 to TRBJ2-2; D call uncertain. The CDR3 runs to 14 residues. Looked up from germline, CDR1 is SNHLY and CDR2 is FYNNEI. V was pared by 2 bases and J by 0 bases, with 4 bases between. The CDR3 protein is CASSEFANTGELFF. DNA for the CDR3: TGTGCCAGCAGTGAATTCGCGAACACCGGGGAGCTGTTTTTT.

The chain uses TRBV7-6 and TRBJ2-2; D possibly corresponds to TRBD2 (5 bases). The germline CDR1 and CDR2 sequences are SGHVS and FNYEAQ. With 4 bases removed from V and 5 bases from J, the gap between germline ends came to 11 bases. This CDR3 spans 14 amino acids. The CDR3 DNA reads TGTGCCAGCAGCTCCCCCCGGACTACCGGGGAGCTGTTTTTT. Translating it yields CASSSPRTTGELFF.

A single count supports this clone. V usage is TRBV5-1 and J usage is TRBJ2-6, with a weak D call TRBD2 (7 bases). Germline assignment: CDR1 SGHRS and CDR2 YFSETQ. Trimming left V 1 base short and J 4 bases short, with 12 bases between. This CDR3 spans 16 amino acids. DNA of the CDR3: TGCGCCAGCAGCTTGAAACAGGGAGGGGGGGCCAACGTCCTGACTTTC. Protein product: CASSLKQGGGANVLTF.

The chain recombines TRBV5-6 with TRBJ1-1; D is perhaps TRBD1 (5 bases). The CDR3 has 14 residues. CDR1 and CDR2 from the germline V gene are SGHDT and YYEEEE. The ends were cut back, 2 bases at V and 6 bases at J, with 14 bases in the middle. CDR3 coding DNA: TGTGCCAGCAGCTTAGGGGAGGGTTGGCCTGAAGCTTTCTTT. Protein product: CASSLGEGWPEAFF.

The chain has TRBV27 and TRBJ1-5; D is unresolved. This CDR3 region has 22 residues. Between the trimmed V and J ends, which lost 2 bases and 0 bases, there was a span of 29 bases. Germline V gives CDR1 MNHEY, CDR2 SMNVEV (reference sequence). CDR3 loop: CASSLRGSYPDVAAYSNQPQHF. The CDR3 nucleotides read TGTGCCAGCAGTTTACGGGGATCTTATCCCGACGTGGCGGCCTATAGCAATCAGCCCCAGCATTTT.

The chain links TRBV11-2 to TRBJ2-1, with TRBD1 matching over 9 bases. This CDR3 contains 15 residues. Trimming took 8 bases from V and 8 from J; bases not matched to a gene: 13. The germline V gene has CDR1 SGHAT and CDR2 FQNNGV. Written as DNA, the CDR3 is TGTGCCAGCCCCTCCGGGACAGGGAATTTGGATGAGCAGTTCTTC. Encoded protein: CASPSGTGNLDEQFF.

CDR3 nucleotides: TGTGCCAGCAGCCCCAGCGGGGTGGGACAGGGTAACGAGCAGTACTTC. This gives the protein CASSPSGVGQGNEQYF. The chain combines TRBV7-9 with TRBJ2-7; 9 nucleotides agree with TRBD1. The V and J ends lost 5 bases and 5 bases, in that order; junction bases with no gene match: 13. This CDR3 region has 16 residues. Per the germline V gene, CDR1 is SEHNR and CDR2 is FQNEAQ (reference sequence).

The V gene is TRBV11-1, the J gene TRBJ2-1; TRBD2 agrees at 12 bases. The trim removed 5 bases at V and 1 base at J, leaving 3 bases unmatched. The CDR3 length is 16 residues. Looked up from germline, CDR1 is SGHAT and CDR2 is FQDESV (reference sequence). CDR3 nucleotides: TGTGCCAGCAGCGAGACTAGCGGGAGATCCTACAATGAGCAGTTCTTC. Amino acids: CASSETSGRSYNEQFF.

CDR3 bases: TGTGCCAGCAGTCAATCCTATTTTGGCTACACCTTC. Encoded protein: CASSQSYFGYTF. This chain joins TRBV28 and TRBJ1-2; no firm D call. V dropped 5 bases and J dropped 7 bases, with 11 bases sitting between them. The CDR3 covers 12 residues. Germline CDR1 and CDR2: MDHEN and SYDVKM.

V and J are TRBV29-1 and TRBJ2-3, with a weak D call TRBD2 (5 bases). CDR3 size: 14 residues. V gave up 7 bases and J gave up 1 base, with 15 bases separating them. Looked up from germline, CDR1 is SQVTM and CDR2 is ANQGSEA. The CDR3: CSGRIRRGTDTQYF. The CDR3 coding sequence is TGCAGCGGGAGGATACGACGGGGCACAGATACGCAGTATTTT.

The rearrangement links TRBV19 to TRBJ1-1, with a tentative D call TRBD1 (5 bases). Germline CDR1 and CDR2: LNHDA and SQIVND (reference sequence). Trimming cost V 5 bases and J 1 base, with 14 bases left between them. This CDR3 contains 15 residues. The CDR3 coding sequence is TGTGCCAGTAGTCCCCGGGGGGTACGGAACACTGAAGCTTTCTTT. Amino acid sequence: CASSPRGVRNTEAFF.

The V gene is TRBV29-1, the J gene TRBJ2-6; D uncertain. This CDR3 has 14 residues. Trimming shortened V by 0 bases and J by 1 base, and 4 bases separated the two germline ends. Germline values: CDR1 SQVTM, CDR2 ANQGSEA. Here the CDR3 reads CSVEDQSGANVLTF. The CDR3 DNA is TGCAGCGTTGAAGATCAATCTGGGGCCAACGTCCTGACTTTC.

V gene TRBV19 combines with J gene TRBJ1-4; 8 nucleotides match TRBD1. CDR3 length equals 17 residues. J lost 7 bases, V lost 1 base, and 11 bases had no gene match. Per the germline V gene, CDR1 is LNHDA and CDR2 is SQIVND (reference sequence). CDR3 sequence reads: CASSIVAGGGLREKLFF. CDR3 coding DNA: TGTGCCAGTAGTATAGTGGCAGGGGGCGGATTACGTGAAAAACTGTTTTTT.

This rearrangement joins TRBV13 to TRBJ2-3, with 8 bases that match TRBD2. V was clipped by 4 bases and J by 1 base; unmatched bases: 7. The germline gives CDR1 PRHDT, CDR2 FYEKMQ (reference sequence). This CDR3 is built from 16 residues. Written as DNA, the CDR3 is TGTGCCAGCAGCTCTCGACTAGCGCTCGGCACAGATACGCAGTATTTT. Protein sequence: CASSSRLALGTDTQYF.

The chain is built from TRBV5-1 and TRBJ1-6; D gene uncertain. V dropped 3 bases and J dropped 5 bases, with 9 bases sitting between them. The CDR3 is 14 amino acids. Germline CDR1 is SGHRS and CDR2 is YFSETQ. In DNA form, the CDR3 reads TGCGCCAGCAGCTACCGGGAAGATAATTCACCCCTCCACTTT. It specifies CASSYREDNSPLHF.

This chain connects TRBV9 to TRBJ2-3, with TRBD2 matching over 8 bases. The CDR3 is made up of 15 amino acids. Trimming cost V 3 bases and J 2 bases; bases outside gene matches: 5. Germline CDR1 reads SGDLS; CDR2 reads YYNGEE. The CDR3 bases are TGTGCCAGCAGCGACAATAGCGGGGACACAGATACGCAGTATTTT. This translates into CASSDNSGDTDTQYF.

The CDR3 DNA follows: TGTGCCAGCAGTTTTGGACAGGGGAATTCACCCCTCCACTTT. As protein: CASSFGQGNSPLHF. The chain employs TRBV2 and TRBJ1-6; 9 bases are shared with TRBD1. Germline V CDR1 and CDR2: SNHLY, FYNNEI. V dropped 5 bases and J dropped 7; count of bases not matched to a gene: 3. The CDR3 consists of 14 residues.

The chain is built from TRBV27 and TRBJ2-7; D is possibly TRBD1 (5 bases). Looked up from germline, CDR1 is MNHEY and CDR2 is SMNVEV (reference sequence). The CDR3 has 13 residues. V gave up 7 bases and J gave up 6 bases, with 16 bases separating them. The CDR3 nucleotides are TGTGCCAGCAACTACCAGGGATCGACCGAGCAGTACTTC. Encoded protein: CASNYQGSTEQYF.

The genes are TRBV23-1 and TRBJ2-7, with a possible D match to TRBD1 (6 bases). TRBV23-1 is annotated as an ORF whose role is uncertain. CDR3 size: 16 residues. Deletions cut 0 bases from V and 6 bases from J, with 18 bases between. CDR3 nucleotides: TGCGCCAGCAGTCAATCGATCGGGGACACAGGACGCGAGCAGTACTTC. Its translation is CASSQSIGDTGREQYF.

The chain combines TRBV9 with TRBJ2-2, with a possible D match to TRBD2 (6 bases). Trimming stripped 2 bases from V and 6 bases from J, with 8 bases between. The germline gives CDR1 SGDLS, CDR2 YYNGEE. The CDR3 loop spans 13 amino acids. CDR3 DNA sequence: TGTGCCAGCAGCGTTCGGGACTCCGGGGAGCTGTTTTTT. Amino acids: CASSVRDSGELFF.

As to this clone: At one end the junction does not follow the germline gene, possibly because of a read error. This chain uses TRBV2 with TRBJ1-2, with 8 positions matching TRBD1. Germline V gives CDR1 SNHLY, CDR2 FYNNEI. This CDR3 region has 13 residues. This chain's CDR3 is CASSKDRDGSSLF. DNA of the CDR3: TGTGCCAGCAGTAAGGACAGGGACGGGTCCTCATTGTTC.

The V call is TRBV9, the J call TRBJ2-3; D perhaps matches TRBD2 (6 bases). The CDR3 totals 12 residues. Trimming removed 7 bases at V and 7 bases at J, with 13 bases between. Looked up from germline, CDR1 is SGDLS and CDR2 is YYNGEE. CDR3: CASGEGGNTQYF. Written as DNA, the CDR3 is TGTGCCAGCGGTGAGGGAGGAAATACGCAGTATTTT.

This clone has just one count. This chain uses TRBV6-1 with TRBJ1-1; D uncertain. Trimming pared 8 bases from V and 4 bases from J, leaving 11 bases between. Germline V gene sequence: CDR1 MNHNS, CDR2 SASEGT. This CDR3 comprises 12 residues. The CDR3 nucleotides read TGTGCCAGCGGAGGCTGGGGCACTGAAGCTTTCTTT. It specifies CASGGWGTEAFF.

The V gene is TRBV2, the J gene TRBJ2-5; D call uncertain. Per the germline V gene, CDR1 is SNHLY and CDR2 is FYNNEI. V lost 7 bases, J lost 5 bases, and 5 bases lay in between. The CDR3 is 10 amino acids. The CDR3, as DNA: TGTGCCAGCACCAGGGAGACCCAGTACTTC. Its protein is CASTRETQYF.

The CDR3 coding sequence is TGCGCCAGCAGCCCTAACAGGGACGTCCGGGAGACCCAGTACTTC. Amino acids: CASSPNRDVRETQYF. The V and J genes are TRBV4-1 and TRBJ2-5; D might be TRBD1 (6 bases). The CDR3 has 15 residues. Germline CDR1 and CDR2: MGHRA and YSYEKL. Deletions cut 4 bases from V and 5 bases from J, with 17 bases between.

The chain links TRBV5-4 to TRBJ2-3; D gene unclear. The CDR3 runs 14 residues. V shed 2 bases and J shed 3 bases, with 10 bases lying between them. In germline, CDR1 is SGHNT, CDR2 YYREEE (reference sequence). CDR3 nucleotides: TGTGCCAGCAGCTTCAGTAGCCTGACAGATACGCAGTATTTT. Translating gives CASSFSSLTDTQYF.

This rearrangement joins TRBV6-4 to TRBJ2-1, with TRBD2 identical over 8 bases. With 0 bases clipped from V and 2 bases from J, the junction kept 3 bases outside the gene matches. Germline assignment: CDR1 MRHNA and CDR2 SNTAGT. The CDR3 is 16 amino acids. CDR3 sequence reads: CASSDSGGGTYNEQFF. The CDR3 coding sequence is TGTGCCAGCAGTGACTCTGGCGGGGGGACCTACAATGAGCAGTTCTTC.

This clone was observed once. V and J are TRBV18 and TRBJ2-3; 7 bases match TRBD2. This CDR3 region has 16 residues. With V trimmed by 0 bases and J by 5 bases, 8 bases remained unmatched. Per the germline V gene, CDR1 is KGHSH and CDR2 is LQKENI. In DNA form, the CDR3 reads TGTGCCAGCTCACCACCGGGAGGGGCCGTGGGAGATACGCAGTATTTT. Translated: CASSPPGGAVGDTQYF.

This clone occurred a few times. V is TRBV7-9 and J is TRBJ2-7; no clear D. The CDR3 has 14 amino acids. Trimming removed 4 bases from V and 4 bases from J, with 14 bases in between. Germline V gives CDR1 SEHNR, CDR2 FQNEAQ (reference sequence). CDR3 bases: TGTGCCAGCAGCTCCGTCGGAGAGATGTACGAGCAGTACTTC. Its protein is CASSSVGEMYEQYF.